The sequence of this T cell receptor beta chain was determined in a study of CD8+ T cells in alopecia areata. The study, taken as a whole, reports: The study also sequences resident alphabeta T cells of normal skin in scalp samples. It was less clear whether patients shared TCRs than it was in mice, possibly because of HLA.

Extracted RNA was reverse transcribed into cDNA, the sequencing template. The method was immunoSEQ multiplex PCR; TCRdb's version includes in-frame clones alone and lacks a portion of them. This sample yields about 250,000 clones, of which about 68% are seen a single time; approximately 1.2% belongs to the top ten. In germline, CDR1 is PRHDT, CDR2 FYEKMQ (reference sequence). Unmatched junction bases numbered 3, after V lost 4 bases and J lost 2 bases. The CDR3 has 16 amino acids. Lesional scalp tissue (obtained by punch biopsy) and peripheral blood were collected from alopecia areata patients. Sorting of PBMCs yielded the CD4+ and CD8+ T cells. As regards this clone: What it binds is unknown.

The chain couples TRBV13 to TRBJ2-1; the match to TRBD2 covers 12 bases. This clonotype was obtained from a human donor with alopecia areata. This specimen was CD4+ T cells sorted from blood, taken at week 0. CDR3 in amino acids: CASSSWTSGAYNEQFF. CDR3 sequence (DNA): TGTGCCAGCAGCTCCTGGACTAGCGGGGCCTACAATGAGCAGTTCTTC.